One and the same sample provided the 11 T cell receptor beta chains below, sequenced in a study of OX40 agonist ivuxolimab in advanced cancers. Using immunoSEQ multiplex PCR, the repertoire was profiled, and TCRdb retains in-frame clones only, with some absent. The data contain tens of thousands of clones, 85% to 95% of them seen just once; the ten biggest clones take up roughly 25%. The sequences come from CD4+ or CD8+ T cells sorted from blood, collected in a trial of the OX40 agonist ivuxolimab. These receptors all stem from an adult with an advanced solid tumor such as melanoma, head and neck, liver or kidney cancer.

The CDR3, as DNA: TGCGCCAGCAGCCAAGTGGGACAGGTCAATTCACCCCTCCACTTT. Translating gives CASSQVGQVNSPLHF. J is TRBJ1-6 and V is TRBV4-1; 8 nucleotides line up with TRBD1. This CDR3 is 15 amino acids long. V dropped 1 base and J dropped 7; count of bases not matched to a gene: 3. Germline CDR1 is MGHRA and CDR2 is YSYEKL.

The chain has TRBV4-1 and TRBJ1-5, with no clear D. Germline-derived CDR1 and CDR2 are MGHRA and YSYEKL. The CDR3 is 15 residues long. V was cut by 0 bases and J by 6 bases, with 12 bases left in between. CDR3 region: CASSQDRNAGQPQHF. The CDR3, as DNA: TGCGCCAGCAGCCAAGATCGGAACGCCGGTCAGCCCCAGCATTTT.

The chain employs TRBV30 and TRBJ2-1; 14 nucleotides line up with TRBD2. CDR1 GTSNPN and CDR2 SVGIG come from the germline V gene (reference sequence). With V trimmed by 5 bases and J by 3 bases, 9 bases remained unmatched. This CDR3 contains 17 residues. The CDR3 sequence is CAWGTSGSNPSYNEQFF. CDR3 sequence (DNA): TGTGCCTGGGGGACTAGCGGGAGTAATCCTAGCTACAATGAGCAGTTCTTC.

This clone was seen more than once but under ten times. V gene TRBV28 combines with J gene TRBJ2-2, with 8 bases matching TRBD1. V shed 5 bases and J 9 bases; nucleotides not matched to a gene: 5. Looked up from germline, CDR1 is MDHEN and CDR2 is SYDVKM. The length of the CDR3 is 13 residues. The CDR3 coding sequence is TGTGCCAGCAGTCCCCAGGGGGCCCGGGAGCTGTTTTTT. Protein sequence: CASSPQGARELFF.

The chain is built from TRBV5-1 and TRBJ2-2; D may be TRBD2 (7 bases). The V end was cut by 7 bases, the J end by 5 bases, with 27 bases between. The CDR3 has 18 residues. CDR1 and CDR2 from the germline V gene are SGHRS and YFSETQ. The CDR3 coding sequence is TGCGCCAGCTCCCCGGGGGGCTTGGTGACTAGGTGGACCGGGGAGCTGTTTTTT. Protein sequence: CASSPGGLVTRWTGELFF.

CDR3 in DNA: TGTGCCAGCACCGCCACGGGACAATGGGAAGAAAAACTGTTTTTT. Translation: CASTATGQWEEKLFF. The chain has TRBV28 and TRBJ1-4; a possible D gene is TRBD1 (6 bases). The CDR3 spans 15 residues. V shed 7 bases and J shed 8 bases, with 20 bases lying between them. From germline, CDR1 is MDHEN and CDR2 SYDVKM.

Comments on this clone: The junction shows a germline mismatch at one end, possibly a read error. CDR3 region: CARSNYGGGEDKRGEKLFF. The CDR3, as DNA: TGTGCCCGCAGCAATTACGGCGGGGGGGAGGATAAGCGTGGGGAAAAACTGTTTTTT. The chain employs TRBV28 and TRBJ1-4; a possible D gene is TRBD1 (5 bases). The CDR3 is 19 residues long. Germline CDR1 and CDR2: MDHEN and SYDVKM.

The chain employs TRBV28 and TRBJ2-3; the D gene is possibly TRBD2 (6 bases). The CDR3 is made up of 14 amino acids. The germline CDR1 and CDR2 sequences are MDHEN and SYDVKM. Trimming left V 5 bases short and J 2 bases short, with 11 bases between. The CDR3 is CASSLGLITDTQYF. The CDR3 DNA sequence: TGTGCCAGCAGTCTGGGACTTATCACAGATACGCAGTATTTT.

This chain uses TRBV7-8 with TRBJ2-1, with TRBD2 as a possible D gene (5 bases). Per the germline V gene, CDR1 is SGHVS and CDR2 is FQNEAQ. V was pared by 4 bases and J by 4 bases, with 11 bases between. This CDR3 comprises 14 residues. CDR3 sequence: CASSSLATYNEQFF. The DNA of the CDR3 is TGTGCCAGCAGCTCGCTAGCTACGTACAATGAGCAGTTCTTC.

The chain recombines TRBV10-2 with TRBJ2-4, with a possible D match to TRBD2 (5 bases). Per the germline V gene, CDR1 is WSHSY and CDR2 is SAAADI. CDR3 length: 14 residues. Deletions cut 0 bases from V and 7 bases from J, with 10 bases between. The CDR3 is CASSESFTGNIQYF. The CDR3 DNA sequence: TGCGCCAGCAGTGAGTCGTTTACGGGGAACATTCAGTACTTC.

V is TRBV6-5 and J is TRBJ2-7, with 9 bases aligning to TRBD2. Germline V gives CDR1 MNHEY, CDR2 SVGAGI. The CDR3 sequence is 15 residues long. V was clipped by 4 bases and J by 2 bases; unmatched bases: 6. CDR3: CASSSTSGFPYEQYF. The CDR3 DNA reads as TGTGCCAGCAGTTCCACTAGCGGGTTTCCCTACGAGCAGTACTTC.